This T cell receptor (beta chain) was sequenced during a study of blood T cell repertoires in COVID-19. Study-wide background: The United States, Italy and Spain provided the acute and convalescent COVID-19 samples. PBMCs, B-cell-depleted T cells, or T cells were the source of the cDNA or gDNA that made up the material.

Per the study methods: Quantification of nucleated cells was approximated via reference gene primer amplification. TCRdb's copy holds only in-frame clones and misses some; the assay was immunoSEQ multiplex PCR. Clone size and the V and J calls come from that table; the DNA yielded D and trimming. This sample has some 260,000 clones; more than 75% occur once, and the top ten carry 0.99%. The specimen was peripheral blood. This receptor was identified in a woman between 35 and 50 years old who had recovered from COVID-19.

The CDR3 loop is CASSSSGLAGVETQYF. CDR3 DNA: TGTGCCAGCAGCTCCTCCGGACTAGCGGGAGTAGAGACCCAGTACTTC. V is TRBV28 and J is TRBJ2-5; 13 nucleotides line up with TRBD2. The CDR3 contains 16 residues. V lost 6 bases to trimming and J lost 4 bases; unmatched junction nucleotides: 8. Germline V gene lookup returns CDR1 MDHEN and CDR2 SYDVKM.